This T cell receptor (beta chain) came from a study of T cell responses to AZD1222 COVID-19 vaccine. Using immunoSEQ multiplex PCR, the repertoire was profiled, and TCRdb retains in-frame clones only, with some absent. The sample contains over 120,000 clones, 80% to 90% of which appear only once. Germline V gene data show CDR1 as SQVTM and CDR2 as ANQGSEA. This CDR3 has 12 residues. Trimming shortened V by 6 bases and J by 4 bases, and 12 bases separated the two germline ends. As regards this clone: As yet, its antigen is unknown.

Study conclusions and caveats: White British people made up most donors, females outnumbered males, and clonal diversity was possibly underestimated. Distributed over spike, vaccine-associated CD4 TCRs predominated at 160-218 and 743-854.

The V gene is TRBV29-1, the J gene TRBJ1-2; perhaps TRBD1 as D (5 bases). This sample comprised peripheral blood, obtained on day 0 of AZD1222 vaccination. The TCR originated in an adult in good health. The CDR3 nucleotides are TGCAGCGTCGAGGCAGGGTTCTATGGCTACACCTTC. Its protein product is CSVEAGFYGYTF. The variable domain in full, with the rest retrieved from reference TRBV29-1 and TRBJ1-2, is SAVISQKPSRDICQRGTSLTIQCQVDSQVTMMFWYRQQPGQSLTLIATANQGSEATYESGFVIDKFPISRPNLTFSTLTVSNMSPEDSSIYLCSVEAGFYGYTFGSGTRLTVV.